This T cell receptor (beta chain) was documented in a study of OX40 agonist ivuxolimab in advanced cancers. Produced via immunoSEQ multiplex PCR; TCRdb's table is partial and in-frame only. The sample has 70,000 to 80,000 clones, approximately 86% seen once. Germline V gene lookup returns CDR1 SNHLY and CDR2 FYNNEI. Trimming stripped 4 bases from V and 8 bases from J, with 14 bases between. The CDR3 loop spans 13 amino acids. The chain carries TRBV2 and TRBJ1-2; no clear D. The TCR sequence derives from an adult with an advanced solid tumor such as melanoma, head and neck, liver or kidney cancer. Sequencing used CD4+ or CD8+ T cells sorted from blood, obtained in a trial of the OX40 agonist ivuxolimab. The CDR3 coding sequence is TGTGCCAGCAGTGTTCAGTGGGGTGGAGGCTACACCTTC. Translated, it gives CASSVQWGGGYTF.